A selection of T cell receptor beta chains follows, all from one sample in a study of T cells in Graves' hyperthyroidism and ophthalmopathy. TCRdb called the multiplex PCR reads again in MiXCR, with one record for every CDR3 protein. The sample shows hundreds of thousands of distinct CDR3 sequences, roughly 24% of them seen only once. Sequenced material: blood. These receptors came from a woman in her twenties or thirties with Graves' ophthalmopathy. Both conserved end residues are part of each CDR3. A D gene is named only where the DNA matches it firmly. Clone size is stated in some rows and not others, as once, few, many or a class when expanded.

d_gene	v_gene	j_gene	abundance	CDR3aa	CDR3nt
.	TRBV6-4	TRBJ2-2	.	CASSDSFRANTGELFF	TGTGCCAGCAGTGACTCATTCAGGGCGAACACCGGGGAGCTGTTTTTT
.	TRBV2	TRBJ2-6	many	CASSGARAGANVLTF	TGTGCCAGCAGTGGTGCGAGGGCTGGGGCCAACGTCCTGACTTTC
.	TRBV15	TRBJ1-6	.	CATSRVLGGAPLHF	TGTGCCACCAGCAGAGTGTTGGGGGGTGCACCCCTCCACTTT
.	TRBV6-5	TRBJ1-1	many	CASSYSTGPGMNTEAFF	TGTGCCAGCAGTTATTCGACAGGACCCGGGATGAACACTGAAGCTTTCTTT
TRBD2	TRBV6-5	TRBJ2-5	many	CASSYSIFGGETQYF	TGTGCCAGCAGTTACTCGATTTTCGGGGGGGAGACCCAGTACTTC
.	TRBV15	TRBJ1-1	many	CATSREGGTTEAFF	TGTGCCACCAGCAGAGAGGGGGGAACAACTGAAGCTTTCTTT
.	TRBV25-1	TRBJ1-2	many	CASSGALPRGGYTF	TGTGCCAGCAGTGGGGCCCTTCCTCGGGGTGGCTACACCTTC
TRBD1	TRBV12-3/TRBV12-4	TRBJ1-1	few	CASSLEAGTGGEAFF	TGTGCCAGCAGTTTAGAAGCCGGGACAGGGGGCGAAGCTTTCTTT
.	TRBV27	TRBJ1-1	many	CASGRTVNTEAFF	TGTGCCAGCGGGCGGACGGTGAACACTGAAGCTTTCTTT
.	TRBV9	TRBJ1-6	.	CASSVGAGATASPLHF	TGTGCCAGCAGCGTAGGGGCAGGGGCGACTGCTTCACCCCTCCACTTT
.	TRBV29-1	TRBJ1-1	few	CSVSPLVMNTEAFF	TGCAGCGTCTCCCCACTAGTCATGAACACTGAAGCTTTCTTT
TRBD1	TRBV7-2	TRBJ1-1	.	CASSINRGRDTEAFF	TGTGCCAGCAGCATCAACAGGGGGCGAGACACTGAAGCTTTCTTT
.	TRBV6-4	TRBJ1-1	many	CASKPGPMNTEAFF	TGTGCCAGCAAACCTGGACCGATGAACACTGAAGCTTTCTTT
.	TRBV7-8	TRBJ1-5	many	CASSQSGVGNQPQHF	TGTGCCAGCAGCCAAAGCGGGGTGGGCAATCAGCCCCAGCATTTT
.	TRBV6-2/TRBV6-3	TRBJ1-2	many	CASSYSVTGSGYTF	TGTGCCAGCAGTTACTCGGTGACAGGCTCTGGCTACACCTTC
.	TRBV9	TRBJ1-1	.	CASSVGSGTNTEAFF	TGTGCCAGCAGCGTAGGATCAGGGACGAACACTGAAGCTTTCTTT
.	TRBV5-1	TRBJ2-2	few	CASSPGAELTGELFF	TGCGCCAGCAGCCCCGGGGCTGAGCTCACCGGGGAGCTGTTTTTT
.	TRBV5-1	TRBJ1-3	many	CASSRQQGSGNTIYF	TGCGCCAGCAGCCGGCAACAGGGTTCTGGAAACACCATATATTTT
.	TRBV20-1	TRBJ1-5	.	CSASPGAGNQPQHF	TGCAGTGCTAGCCCCGGGGCAGGCAATCAGCCCCAGCATTTT
.	TRBV7-9	TRBJ1-2	.	CASSLVGHPSYGYTF	TGTGCCAGCAGCTTAGTGGGACACCCTTCCTATGGCTACACCTTC
.	TRBV6-5	TRBJ2-7	many	CASSYSGSTLTYEQYF	TGTGCCAGCAGTTACTCAGGCAGCACCTTGACCTACGAGCAGTACTTC
.	TRBV15	TRBJ1-5	.	CATSRDSDGGQPQHF	TGTGCCACCAGCAGAGATTCCGACGGCGGACAGCCCCAGCATTTT
TRBD1	TRBV12-3/TRBV12-4	TRBJ2-2	.	CASSIGTVNTGELFF	TGTGCCAGCAGTATCGGGACAGTTAACACCGGGGAGCTGTTTTTT
TRBD1	TRBV6-1	TRBJ1-1	.	CASSELTGRDTEAFF	TGTGCCAGCAGTGAACTGACAGGGCGGGACACTGAAGCTTTCTTT
.	TRBV28	TRBJ1-2	.	CASSPTGGRDWGYTF	TGTGCCAGCAGTCCAACCGGGGGGCGAGACTGGGGCTACACCTTC
.	TRBV7-6	TRBJ2-7	many	CASSFPGLAAYEQYF	TGTGCCAGCAGCTTTCCGGGACTGGCGGCCTACGAGCAGTACTTC
TRBD1	TRBV11-1	TRBJ2-5	once	CASSPRDSISSKKETQYF	TGTGCCAGCAGCCCGAGGGACAGCATCTCATCAAAGAAGGAGACCCAGTACTTC
TRBD2	TRBV6-2/TRBV6-3	TRBJ2-5	.	CASQGGSGYQQETQYF	TGTGCCAGCCAGGGTGGTAGCGGGTACCAACAAGAGACCCAGTACTTC
TRBD1	TRBV5-1	TRBJ1-2	.	CASSLDRGTGGPYTF	TGCGCCAGCAGCTTGGATCGGGGCACAGGGGGCCCCTACACCTTC
.	TRBV3-1	TRBJ2-7	many	CASSHKGQIYEQYF	TGTGCCAGCAGCCATAAAGGACAGATCTACGAGCAGTACTTC
.	TRBV7-7	TRBJ2-5	many	CASSSGEGEETQYF	TGTGCTAGCAGCTCAGGGGAGGGGGAAGAGACCCAGTACTTC
.	TRBV12-3/TRBV12-4	TRBJ2-2	many	CASSIQNTGELFF	TGTGCCAGCAGCATCCAGAACACCGGGGAGCTGTTTTTT
TRBD1	TRBV12-3/TRBV12-4	TRBJ2-5	few	CASSGTTGRTQETQYF	TGTGCCAGCAGTGGGACGACAGGGCGGACCCAAGAGACCCAGTACTTC
.	TRBV20-1	TRBJ1-2	many	CSAGTGFNYGYTF	TGCAGTGCTGGAACAGGGTTCAACTATGGCTACACCTTC
.	TRBV5-1	TRBJ1-3	many	CASSLEGNGNTIYF	TGCGCCAGCAGCTTGGAGGGTAATGGAAACACCATATATTTT
TRBD1	TRBV29-1	TRBJ1-2	.	CSVEAGTDKNSNYGYTF	TGCAGCGTTGAAGCTGGGACAGACAAGAATAGTAACTATGGCTACACCTTC
.	TRBV12-3/TRBV12-4	TRBJ2-2	many	CASSFSGELFF	TGTGCCAGCAGTTTTAGCGGGGAGCTGTTTTTT
.	TRBV3-1	TRBJ1-1	.	CASSQFGSDSGTEAFF	TGTGCCAGCAGCCAATTCGGGTCCGACTCGGGCACTGAAGCTTTCTTT
.	TRBV19	TRBJ2-7	many	CASSIGVPEFLTYEQYF	TGTGCCAGTAGTATAGGAGTGCCAGAGTTCTTAACCTACGAGCAGTACTTC
.	TRBV10-3	TRBJ1-1	.	CAIRTRGYTEAFF	TGTGCCATCAGGACCCGAGGGTACACTGAAGCTTTCTTT
.	TRBV29-1	TRBJ1-2	.	CSVRQVQGGYTF	TGCAGCGTCCGACAGGTCCAGGGGGGCTACACCTTC
.	TRBV6-1	TRBJ2-7	.	CASSENGEGPYEQYF	TGTGCCAGCAGTGAAAACGGGGAAGGGCCCTACGAGCAGTACTTC
.	TRBV12-3/TRBV12-4	TRBJ2-5	many	CASSLVPDQETQYF	TGTGCCAGCAGTTTAGTCCCAGACCAAGAGACCCAGTACTTC
.	TRBV12-3/TRBV12-4	TRBJ1-5	.	CASSSQGSVSWFQPQHF	TGTGCCAGCAGTTCTCAGGGTTCCGTCTCGTGGTTTCAGCCCCAGCATTTT
.	TRBV28	TRBJ2-7	.	CASTLTLSLAGYEQYF	TGTGCCAGCACCCTGACCCTGTCCCTAGCCGGCTACGAGCAGTACTTC
.	TRBV6-1	TRBJ2-7	.	CASSRGAHYEQYF	TGTGCCAGCAGCCGGGGGGCCCACTACGAGCAGTACTTC